The clone carrying this TCR beta chain was recorded only once. The sample originates from a study of blood T cell repertoires in COVID-19. As for the study in general: Samples of COVID-19 (acute and convalescent) were obtained from the United States, Italy and Spain.

In the original analysis: Nucleated cell number was recorded as an estimate derived from reference gene primer amplification. Assay used: immunoSEQ multiplex PCR; TCRdb lists only in-frame clones, some missing. V, J and clone size are taken as reported in that table, and D and trimming were inferred from the DNA itself. The table lists about 210,000 clones, 92% of them singletons, with more than 0.95% in the top ten. Looked up from germline, CDR1 is MNHEY and CDR2 is SVGAGI. This CDR3 spans 14 amino acids. Germline trimming cut 10 bases from V and 4 bases from J; bases unmatched to any gene: 9. The sequenced sample consisted of peripheral blood. This chain connects TRBV6-5 to TRBJ2-3; TRBD1 matches at 9 bases. The clonotype originates from a young man with acute or convalescent COVID-19. CDR3 sequence (DNA): TGTGCCACACGAGGGACAGGGAGGTCAGATACGCAGTATTTT. This gives the protein CATRGTGRSDTQYF.